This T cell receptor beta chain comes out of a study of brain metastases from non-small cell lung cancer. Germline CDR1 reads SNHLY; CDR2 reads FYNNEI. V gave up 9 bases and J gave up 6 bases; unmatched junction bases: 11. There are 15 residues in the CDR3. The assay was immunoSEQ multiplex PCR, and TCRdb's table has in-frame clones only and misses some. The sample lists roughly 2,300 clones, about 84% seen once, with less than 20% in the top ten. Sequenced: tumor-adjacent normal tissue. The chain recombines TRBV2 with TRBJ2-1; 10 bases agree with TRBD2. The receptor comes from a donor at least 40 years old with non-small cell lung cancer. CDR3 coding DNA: TGTGCCAGACGACAAAGGACTAGCGGTCCCAATGAGCAGTTCTTC. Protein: CARRQRTSGPNEQFF.